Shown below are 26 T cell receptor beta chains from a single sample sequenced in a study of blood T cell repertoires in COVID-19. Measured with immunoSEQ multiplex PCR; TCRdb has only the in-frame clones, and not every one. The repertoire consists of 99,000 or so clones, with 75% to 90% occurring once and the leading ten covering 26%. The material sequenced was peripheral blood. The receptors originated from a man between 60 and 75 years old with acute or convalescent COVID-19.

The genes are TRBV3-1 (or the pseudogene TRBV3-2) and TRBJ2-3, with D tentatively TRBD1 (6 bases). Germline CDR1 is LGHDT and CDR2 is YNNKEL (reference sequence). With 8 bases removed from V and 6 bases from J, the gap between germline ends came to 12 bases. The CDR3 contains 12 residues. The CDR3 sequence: CASSVRGDTQYF. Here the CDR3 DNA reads TGTGCCAGCTCAGTTAGGGGGGATACGCAGTATTTT.

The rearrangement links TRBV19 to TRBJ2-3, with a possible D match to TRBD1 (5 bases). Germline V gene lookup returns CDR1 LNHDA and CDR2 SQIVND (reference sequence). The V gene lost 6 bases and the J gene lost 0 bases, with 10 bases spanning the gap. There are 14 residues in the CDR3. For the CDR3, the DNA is TGTGCCAGTAGGGACACGTTAAGCACAGATACGCAGTATTTT. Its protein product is CASRDTLSTDTQYF.

CDR3 protein: CASSLRLESESPLHF. The CDR3 DNA reads TGTGCCAGCAGCCTTCGGCTAGAGTCAGAATCACCCCTCCACTTT. The chain has TRBV4-2 and TRBJ1-6; no reliable D call. CDR3 length: 15 residues. Trimming cost V 4 bases and J 10 bases, with 17 bases left between them. Germline V gene data show CDR1 as LGHNA and CDR2 as YNFKEQ.

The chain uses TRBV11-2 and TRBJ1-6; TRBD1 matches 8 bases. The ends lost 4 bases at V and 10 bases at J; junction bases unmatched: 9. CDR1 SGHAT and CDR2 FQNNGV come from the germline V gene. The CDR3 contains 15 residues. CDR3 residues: CASSSIQGVGSPLHF. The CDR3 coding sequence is TGTGCCAGCAGCTCGATACAGGGGGTGGGATCACCCCTCCACTTT.

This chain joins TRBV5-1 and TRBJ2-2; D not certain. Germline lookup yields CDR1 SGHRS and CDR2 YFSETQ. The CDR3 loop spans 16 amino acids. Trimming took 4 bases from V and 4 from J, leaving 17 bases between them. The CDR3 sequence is CASSVAYSSSTGELFF. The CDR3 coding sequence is TGCGCCAGCAGCGTGGCGTATAGCTCCAGCACCGGGGAGCTGTTTTTT.

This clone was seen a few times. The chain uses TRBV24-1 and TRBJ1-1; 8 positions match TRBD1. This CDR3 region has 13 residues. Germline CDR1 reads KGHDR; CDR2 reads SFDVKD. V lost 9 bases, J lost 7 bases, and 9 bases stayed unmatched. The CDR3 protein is CATLGQGGSEAFF. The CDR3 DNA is TGTGCCACCTTAGGACAGGGCGGGAGTGAAGCTTTCTTT.

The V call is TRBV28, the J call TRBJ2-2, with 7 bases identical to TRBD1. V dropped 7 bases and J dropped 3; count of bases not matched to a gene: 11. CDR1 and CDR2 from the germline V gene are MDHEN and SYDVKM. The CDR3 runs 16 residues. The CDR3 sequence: CASKLQGGIHTGELFF. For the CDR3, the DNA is TGTGCCAGCAAACTCCAAGGGGGCATCCACACCGGGGAGCTGTTTTTT.

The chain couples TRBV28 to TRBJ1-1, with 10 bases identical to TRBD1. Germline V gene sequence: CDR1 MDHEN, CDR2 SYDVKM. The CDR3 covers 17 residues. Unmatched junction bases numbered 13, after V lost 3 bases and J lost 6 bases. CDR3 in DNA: TGTGCCAGCAGTTTCCAGACAGGGGGCCCTTCTTTCTCTGAAGCTTTCTTT. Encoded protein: CASSFQTGGPSFSEAFF. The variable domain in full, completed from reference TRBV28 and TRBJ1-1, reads DVKVTQSSRYLVKRTGEKVFLECVQDMDHENMFWYRQDPGLGLRLIYFSYDVKMKEKGDIPEGYSVSREKKERFSLILESASTNQTSMYLCASSFQTGGPSFSEAFFGQGTRLTVV.

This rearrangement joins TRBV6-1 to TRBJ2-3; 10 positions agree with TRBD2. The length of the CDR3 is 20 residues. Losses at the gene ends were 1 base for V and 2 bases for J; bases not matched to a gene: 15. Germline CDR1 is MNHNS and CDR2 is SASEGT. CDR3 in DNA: TGTGCCAGCAGTGAAGGGATCGTTTGGACTAGCGGATACTCCACAGATACGCAGTATTTT. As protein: CASSEGIVWTSGYSTDTQYF.

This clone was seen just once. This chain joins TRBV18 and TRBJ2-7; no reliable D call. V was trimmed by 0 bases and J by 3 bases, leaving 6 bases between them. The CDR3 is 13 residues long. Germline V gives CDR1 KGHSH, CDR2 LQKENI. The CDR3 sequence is CASSPPGDYEQYF. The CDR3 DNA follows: TGTGCCAGCTCACCACCGGGCGACTACGAGCAGTACTTC.

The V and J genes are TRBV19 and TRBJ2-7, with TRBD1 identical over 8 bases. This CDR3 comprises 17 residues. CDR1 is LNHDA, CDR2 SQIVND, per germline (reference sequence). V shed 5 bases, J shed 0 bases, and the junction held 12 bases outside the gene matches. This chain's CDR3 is CASSAGGYGVLSYEQYF. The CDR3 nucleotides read TGTGCCAGTAGTGCAGGGGGCTATGGGGTCCTCTCCTACGAGCAGTACTTC.

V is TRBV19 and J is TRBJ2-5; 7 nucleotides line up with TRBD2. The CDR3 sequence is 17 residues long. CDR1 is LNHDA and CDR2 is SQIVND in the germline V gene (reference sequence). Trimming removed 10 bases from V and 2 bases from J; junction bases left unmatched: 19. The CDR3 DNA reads TGTGCCACCAAAATCAGGGCTAGCGGTCATATTCAAGAGACCCAGTACTTC. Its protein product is CATKIRASGHIQETQYF.

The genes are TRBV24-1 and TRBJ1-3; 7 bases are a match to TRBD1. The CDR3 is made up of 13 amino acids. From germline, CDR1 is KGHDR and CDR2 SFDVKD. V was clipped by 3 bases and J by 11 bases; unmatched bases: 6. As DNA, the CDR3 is TGTGCCACCAGTGATGAGGGGGCCCGCGCCATATATTTT. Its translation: CATSDEGARAIYF.

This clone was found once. The chain's CDR3 is CASTGSYNEQFF. In DNA, the CDR3 is TGTGCCAGCACGGGATCCTACAATGAGCAGTTCTTC. This rearrangement joins TRBV27 to TRBJ2-1, with D tentatively TRBD2 (5 bases). The CDR3 consists of 12 residues. Germline CDR1 is MNHEY and CDR2 is SMNVEV (reference sequence). Trimming removed 7 bases at V and 1 base at J, with 5 bases between.

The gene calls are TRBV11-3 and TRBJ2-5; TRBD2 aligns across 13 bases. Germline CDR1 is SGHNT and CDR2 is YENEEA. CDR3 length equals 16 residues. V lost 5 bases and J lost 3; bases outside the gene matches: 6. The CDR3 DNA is TGTGCCAGCAGCCCAACCGGGACTAGCGGGGAAGAGACCCAGTACTTC. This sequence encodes CASSPTGTSGEETQYF.

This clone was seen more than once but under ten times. The CDR3 nucleotides are TGTGCCAGCAGTCTTAGCGGGAGGCGACACAATGAGCAGTTCTTC. Translating gives CASSLSGRRHNEQFF. The chain recombines TRBV28 with TRBJ2-1; 10 nucleotides align to TRBD2. Germline CDR1 MDHEN, CDR2 SYDVKM. The CDR3 is made up of 15 amino acids. The junction had 6 bases not matched to a gene; V was cut back by 5 bases and J by 5 bases.

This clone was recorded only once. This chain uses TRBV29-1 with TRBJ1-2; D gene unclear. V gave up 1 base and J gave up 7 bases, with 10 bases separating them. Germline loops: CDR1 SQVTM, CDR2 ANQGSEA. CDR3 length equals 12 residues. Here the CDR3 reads CSVEGSGRGYTF. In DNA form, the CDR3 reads TGCAGCGTTGAAGGCAGCGGACGTGGCTACACCTTC.

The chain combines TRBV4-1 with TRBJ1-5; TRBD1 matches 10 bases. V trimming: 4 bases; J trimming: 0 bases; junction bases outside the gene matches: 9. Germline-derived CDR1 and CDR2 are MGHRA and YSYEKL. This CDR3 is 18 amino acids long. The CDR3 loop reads CASSRRDRGTNSNQPQHF. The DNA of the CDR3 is TGCGCCAGCAGCCGTCGGGACAGGGGAACCAATAGCAATCAGCCCCAGCATTTT.

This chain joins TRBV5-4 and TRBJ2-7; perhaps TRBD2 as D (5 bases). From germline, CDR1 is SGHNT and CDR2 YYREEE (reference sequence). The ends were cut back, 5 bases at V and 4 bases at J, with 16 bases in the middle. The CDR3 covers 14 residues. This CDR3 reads CASRPGNDGYEQYV. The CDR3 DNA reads TGTGCCAGCAGACCGGGGAACGACGGGTACGAGCAGTACGTC.

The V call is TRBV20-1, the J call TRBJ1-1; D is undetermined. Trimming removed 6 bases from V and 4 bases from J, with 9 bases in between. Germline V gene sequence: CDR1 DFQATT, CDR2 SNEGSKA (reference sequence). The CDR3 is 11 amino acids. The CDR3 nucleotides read TGCAGTGCCCGAGGGTTCACTGAAGCTTTCTTT. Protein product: CSARGFTEAFF.

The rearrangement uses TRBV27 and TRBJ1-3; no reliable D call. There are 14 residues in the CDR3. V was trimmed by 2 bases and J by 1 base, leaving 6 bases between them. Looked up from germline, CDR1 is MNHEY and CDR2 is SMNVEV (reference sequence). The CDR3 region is CASSLAGSGNTIYF. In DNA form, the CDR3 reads TGTGCCAGCAGTTTAGCGGGATCTGGAAACACCATATATTTT.

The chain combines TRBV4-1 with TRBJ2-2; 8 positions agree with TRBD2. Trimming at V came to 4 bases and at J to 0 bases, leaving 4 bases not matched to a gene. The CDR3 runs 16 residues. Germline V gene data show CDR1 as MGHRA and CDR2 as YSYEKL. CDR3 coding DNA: TGCGCCAGCAGCCTCACTAGCGGTCCGAACACCGGGGAGCTGTTTTTT. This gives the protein CASSLTSGPNTGELFF.

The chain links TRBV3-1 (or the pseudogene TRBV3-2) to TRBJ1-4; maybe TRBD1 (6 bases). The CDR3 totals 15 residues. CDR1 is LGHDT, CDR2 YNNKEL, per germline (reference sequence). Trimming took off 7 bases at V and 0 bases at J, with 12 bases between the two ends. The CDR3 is CASTGGPTTNEKLFF. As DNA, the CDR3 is TGTGCCAGCACCGGGGGGCCTACAACTAATGAAAAACTGTTTTTT.

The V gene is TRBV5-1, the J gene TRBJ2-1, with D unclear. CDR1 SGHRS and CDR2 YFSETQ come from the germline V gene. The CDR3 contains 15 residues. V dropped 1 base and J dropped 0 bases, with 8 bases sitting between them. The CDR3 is CASSLTATSYNEQFF. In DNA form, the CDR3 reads TGCGCCAGCAGCTTGACAGCTACCTCCTACAATGAGCAGTTCTTC. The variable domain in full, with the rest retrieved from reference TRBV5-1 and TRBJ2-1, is KAGVTQTPRYLIKTRGQQVTLSCSPISGHRSVSWYQQTPGQGLQFLFEYFSETQRNKGNFPGRFSGRQFSNSRSEMNVSTLELGDSALYLCASSLTATSYNEQFFGPGTRLTVL.

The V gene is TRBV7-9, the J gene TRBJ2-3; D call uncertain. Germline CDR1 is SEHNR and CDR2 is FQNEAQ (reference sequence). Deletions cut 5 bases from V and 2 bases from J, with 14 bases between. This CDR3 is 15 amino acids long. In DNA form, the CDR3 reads TGTGCCAGCAGCGGAGCCGGGTCCTACACAGATACGCAGTATTTT. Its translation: CASSGAGSYTDTQYF.

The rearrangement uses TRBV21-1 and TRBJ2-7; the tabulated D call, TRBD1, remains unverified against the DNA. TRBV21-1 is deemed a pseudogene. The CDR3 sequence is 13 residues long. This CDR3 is CASSNRQVSEQYV. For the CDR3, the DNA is TGTGCCAGCAGCAACAGACAGGTTTCCGAGCAGTACGTC.